The 19 T cell receptor beta chains given below trace back to one sample, sequenced in a study of blood T cell repertoires in COVID-19. Repertoires were generated with immunoSEQ multiplex PCR, while TCRdb's copy carries only in-frame clones and drops some. Here the sample spans a few hundred thousand clones, 85% to 90% being singletons. Material: peripheral blood. The receptors originated from a man in his sixties with acute or convalescent COVID-19.

This rearrangement joins TRBV3-1 (or the pseudogene TRBV3-2) to TRBJ1-5, with unresolved D. The V end was cut by 0 bases, the J end by 1 base, with 25 bases between. Germline V gives CDR1 LGHDT, CDR2 YNNKEL (reference sequence). This CDR3 contains 21 residues. CDR3: CASSQDVMRAGLVFSNQPQHF. The CDR3 nucleotides read TGTGCCAGCAGCCAAGATGTCATGCGCGCGGGTTTAGTATTCAGCAATCAGCCCCAGCATTTT.

In its sample, this clone was seen a few times. The V and J genes are TRBV2 and TRBJ2-7, with unresolved D. The ends were cut back, 10 bases at V and 2 bases at J, with 12 bases in the middle. Germline-derived CDR1 and CDR2 are SNHLY and FYNNEI. The CDR3 length is 12 residues. CDR3: CAISRLPYEQYF. DNA for the CDR3: TGTGCCATATCCCGACTCCCCTACGAGCAGTACTTC.

The chain employs TRBV10-3 and TRBJ2-1, with 12 bases identical to TRBD2. Germline CDR1 and CDR2: ENHRY and SYGVKD. The CDR3 consists of 16 residues. The J segment lost 4 bases and the V segment lost 11 bases, leaving 12 bases of the junction unmatched. The CDR3 loop reads CAVGGASGGEYNEQFF. CDR3 sequence (DNA): TGTGCCGTCGGGGGCGCTAGCGGGGGGGAATACAATGAGCAGTTCTTC.

This chain connects TRBV30 to TRBJ1-1, with 8 bases aligning to TRBD1. CDR1 GTSNPN and CDR2 SVGIG come from the germline V gene (reference sequence). The V and J ends lost 4 bases and 8 bases, in that order; junction bases with no gene match: 6. CDR3 size: 12 residues. The CDR3 DNA is TGTGCCTGGACCGACAGGGGAGGAGAAGCTTTCTTT. Protein sequence: CAWTDRGGEAFF.

This chain connects TRBV5-6 to TRBJ2-3; 9 nucleotides match TRBD1. J was trimmed by 3 bases and V by 4 bases; bases with no gene match: 3. There are 14 residues in the CDR3. From germline, CDR1 is SGHDT and CDR2 YYEEEE. The CDR3 sequence is CASSGTGSTDTQYF. CDR3 DNA sequence: TGTGCCAGCAGCGGGACAGGGAGTACAGATACGCAGTATTTT.

The chain links TRBV6-2 or TRBV6-3 to TRBJ2-5; unclear D gene. Germline-derived CDR1 and CDR2 are MNHEY and SVGEGT. V was cut by 0 bases and J by 5 bases, with 16 bases left in between. The CDR3 sequence is 16 residues long. Here the CDR3 reads CASSYSLALAEETQYF. As DNA, the CDR3 is TGTGCCAGCAGTTACTCCCTGGCACTCGCGGAGGAGACCCAGTACTTC.

This clone was detected only once. The J gene is TRBJ2-2, the V gene TRBV29-1; D is unclear. The germline V gene has CDR1 SQVTM and CDR2 ANQGSEA. The germline V and J ends were trimmed by 7 bases and 2 bases, with 8 bases remaining between them. The CDR3 totals 12 residues. The DNA for the CDR3 is TGCAGCGCCGGCCCTAACACCGGGGAGCTGTTTTTT. This translates into CSAGPNTGELFF.

The V call is TRBV29-1, the J call TRBJ1-1, with D maybe TRBD1 (6 bases). Germline V gene lookup returns CDR1 SQVTM and CDR2 ANQGSEA. The CDR3 totals 16 residues. Between the trimmed V and J ends, which lost 7 bases and 0 bases, there was a span of 21 bases. The CDR3 coding sequence is TGCAGCGCCAGTAGCGGGGGCCGGAGTTTGAACACTGAAGCTTTCTTT. This codes for CSASSGGRSLNTEAFF.

This sequence joins TRBV7-2 and TRBJ2-1; TRBD2 agrees at 10 bases. V was pared by 5 bases and J by 3 bases, with 10 bases of the junction left unmatched. Germline CDR1 reads SGHTA; CDR2 reads FQGNSA. The CDR3 is made up of 17 amino acids. The CDR3 spells CASSQRGASGGYNEQFF. In DNA form, the CDR3 reads TGTGCCAGCAGCCAGAGGGGGGCTAGCGGGGGCTACAATGAGCAGTTCTTC.

In DNA, the CDR3 is TGTGCCAGCAGTTTCGATATACGGTCCTACAATGAGCAGTTCTTC. This encodes CASSFDIRSYNEQFF. V gene TRBV27 combines with J gene TRBJ2-1; no definite D call. The germline gives CDR1 MNHEY, CDR2 SMNVEV (reference sequence). CDR3 length equals 15 residues. V shed 3 bases and J shed 1 base, with 10 bases lying between them.

This chain joins TRBV7-2 and TRBJ1-2, with D perhaps TRBD1 (5 bases). Germline CDR1 reads SGHTA; CDR2 reads FQGNSA. This CDR3 contains 14 residues. The germline V and J ends were trimmed by 5 bases and 4 bases, with 14 bases remaining between them. The CDR3: CASSQRTGAYGYTF. The CDR3, as DNA: TGTGCCAGCAGCCAACGCACAGGTGCCTATGGCTACACCTTC.

The CDR3 region has the DNA TGTGCCAGCAGCTGGGGGGGCGGAAGCACAGATACGCAGTATTTT. Amino acid sequence: CASSWGGGSTDTQYF. This sequence joins TRBV13 and TRBJ2-3; TRBD2 is a possible D gene (7 bases). V lost 4 bases to trimming and J lost 0 bases, with 11 bases between them. This CDR3 has 15 amino acids. Per germline, CDR1 PRHDT and CDR2 FYEKMQ (reference sequence). Full variable domain (rest looked up from reference TRBV13 and TRBJ2-3): AAGVIQSPRHLIKEKRETATLKCYPIPRHDTVYWYQQGPGQDPQFLISFYEKMQSDKGSIPDRFSAQQFSDYHSELNMSSLELGDSALYFCASSWGGGSTDTQYFGPGTRLTVL.

This clone was detected only a few times. The chain is built from TRBV11-2 and TRBJ2-7; a possible D gene is TRBD1 (6 bases). CDR3 length: 13 residues. Trimming removed 2 bases from V and 4 bases from J, with 9 bases in between. The germline V gene has CDR1 SGHAT and CDR2 FQNNGV. The CDR3 DNA reads as TGTGCCAGCAGCTTACTGCAGGGGTACGAGCAGTACTTC. Residues: CASSLLQGYEQYF.

The chain joins TRBV5-6 to TRBJ2-5; 8 bases align to TRBD2. In germline, CDR1 is SGHDT, CDR2 YYEEEE. Germline trimming cut 2 bases from V and 3 bases from J; bases unmatched to any gene: 9. CDR3 length: 16 residues. The CDR3 region has the DNA TGTGCCAGCAGCTTAATGATAGCGGGGATAAAAGAGACCCAGTACTTC. Encoded protein: CASSLMIAGIKETQYF.

This clone was counted a single time. A junction boundary mismatches the germline segment, possibly from a read error. Other DNA variants within this sample encode the same CDR3. V gene TRBV12-3 or TRBV12-4 combines with J gene TRBJ1-5, with 7 nucleotides matching TRBD1. The CDR3 length is 13 residues. CDR3 loop: CASSLGGDQPQHF. The CDR3 bases are TGTGCCAGCAGCTTAGGGGGCGATCAGCCCCAGCATTTT.

V and J are TRBV29-1 and TRBJ2-3, with D tentatively TRBD1 (5 bases). With 1 base removed from V and 5 bases from J, the gap between germline ends came to 10 bases. Germline V CDR1 and CDR2: SQVTM, ANQGSEA. CDR3 size: 13 residues. CDR3 amino acids: CSVEVRAVDTQYF. The CDR3, as DNA: TGCAGCGTTGAAGTCAGGGCAGTAGATACGCAGTATTTT.

The sample holds one count of this clone. Other DNA sequences within the sample encode an identical CDR3. The chain has TRBV19 and TRBJ1-1, with 7 bases aligning to TRBD1. The CDR3 length is 14 residues. CDR1 is LNHDA and CDR2 is SQIVND in the germline V gene (reference sequence). V was clipped by 2 bases and J by 0 bases; unmatched bases: 0. CDR3 sequence reads: CASSITGVNTEAFF. The CDR3 region has the DNA TGTGCCAGTAGTATAACAGGGGTGAACACTGAAGCTTTCTTT. The full variable domain, in which reference TRBV19 and TRBJ1-1 provide the parts outside the CDR3, is DGGITQSPKYLFRKEGQNVTLSCEQNLNHDAMYWYRQDPGQGLRLIYYSQIVNDFQKGDIAEGYSVSREKKESFPLTVTSAQKNPTAFYLCASSITGVNTEAFFGQGTRLTVV.

This chain connects TRBV5-4 to TRBJ2-3, with D possibly TRBD1 on 5 matching bases. The CDR3 consists of 15 residues. Germline CDR1 reads SGHNT; CDR2 reads YYREEE (reference sequence). V dropped 3 bases and J dropped 0 bases, with 11 bases sitting between them. Here the CDR3 DNA reads TGTGCCAGCAGCTACCCTGACAGTAGCACAGATACGCAGTATTTT. Its protein is CASSYPDSSTDTQYF.

This clone appeared a single time. The chain is built from TRBV11-2 and TRBJ2-1; a possible D gene is TRBD2 (5 bases). The V end lost 0 bases, the J end lost 7 bases, and 10 bases lay between the germline ends. The CDR3 contains 14 residues. Germline loops: CDR1 SGHAT, CDR2 FQNNGV. This CDR3 is CASSLESSRNEQFF. CDR3 DNA sequence: TGTGCCAGCAGCTTAGAGTCTAGCCGTAATGAGCAGTTCTTC.